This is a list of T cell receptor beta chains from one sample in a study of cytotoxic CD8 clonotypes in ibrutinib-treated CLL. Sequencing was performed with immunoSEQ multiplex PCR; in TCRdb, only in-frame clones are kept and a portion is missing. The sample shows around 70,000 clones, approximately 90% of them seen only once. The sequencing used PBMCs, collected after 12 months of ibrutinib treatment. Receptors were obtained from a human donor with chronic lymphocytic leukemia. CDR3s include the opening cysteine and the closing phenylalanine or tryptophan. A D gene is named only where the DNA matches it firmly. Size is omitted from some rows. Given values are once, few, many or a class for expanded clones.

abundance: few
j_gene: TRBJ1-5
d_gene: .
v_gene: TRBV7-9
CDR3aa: CASSRQGGQPQHF
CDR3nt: TGTGCCAGCAGCCGACAAGGAGGGCAGCCCCAGCATTTT

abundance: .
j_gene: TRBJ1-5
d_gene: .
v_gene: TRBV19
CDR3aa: CASSGGHQPQHF
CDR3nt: TGTGCCAGTAGTGGGGGGCATCAGCCCCAGCATTTT

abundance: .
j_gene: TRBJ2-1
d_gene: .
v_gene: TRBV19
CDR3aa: CASSSAGPYNEQFF
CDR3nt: TGTGCCAGTAGTTCCGCAGGGCCCTACAATGAGCAGTTCTTC

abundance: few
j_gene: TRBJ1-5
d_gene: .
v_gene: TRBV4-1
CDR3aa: CASSRFPGRRLGQPQHF
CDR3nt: TGCGCCAGCAGCCGATTCCCGGGACGCCGGCTCGGTCAGCCCCAGCATTTT

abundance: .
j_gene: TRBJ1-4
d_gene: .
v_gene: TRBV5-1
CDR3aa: CASSLATGSNEKLFF
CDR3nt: TGCGCCAGCAGCTTGGCTACAGGTTCTAATGAAAAACTGTTTTTT

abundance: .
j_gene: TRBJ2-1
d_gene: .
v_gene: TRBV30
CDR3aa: CAWKGTGSQFF
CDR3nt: TGTGCCTGGAAGGGGACCGGAAGTCAGTTCTTC

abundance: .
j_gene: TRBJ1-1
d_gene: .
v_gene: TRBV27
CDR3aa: CASRSPGWGNTEAFF
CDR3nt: TGTGCCAGCAGGAGCCCCGGGTGGGGGAACACTGAAGCTTTCTTT

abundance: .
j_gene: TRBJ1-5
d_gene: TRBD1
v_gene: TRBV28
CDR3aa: CASRAGTGRQPQHF
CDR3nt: TGTGCCAGTCGGGCTGGGACAGGGCGTCAGCCCCAGCATTTT

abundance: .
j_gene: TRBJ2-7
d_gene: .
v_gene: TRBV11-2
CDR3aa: CASSPQGNEQYF
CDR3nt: TGTGCCAGCAGCCCTCAGGGGAACGAGCAGTACTTC

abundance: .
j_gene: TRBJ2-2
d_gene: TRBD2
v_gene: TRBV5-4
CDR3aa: CASSLSLTGGPWDTGELFF
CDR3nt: TGTGCCAGCAGCTTGAGTCTCACGGGAGGGCCTTGGGACACCGGGGAGCTGTTTTTT

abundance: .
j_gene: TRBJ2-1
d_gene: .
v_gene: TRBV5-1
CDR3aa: CASTGNEQFF
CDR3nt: TGCGCCAGCACGGGGAATGAGCAGTTCTTC

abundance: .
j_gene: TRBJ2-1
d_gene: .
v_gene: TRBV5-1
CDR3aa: CASSPSADRPSTEQFF
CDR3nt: TGCGCCAGCAGCCCCAGTGCTGACAGGCCTTCTACTGAGCAGTTCTTC

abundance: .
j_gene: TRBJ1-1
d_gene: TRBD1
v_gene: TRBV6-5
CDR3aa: CASSYSWKGATEAFF
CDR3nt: TGTGCCAGCAGTTACTCGTGGAAGGGGGCCACTGAAGCTTTCTTT

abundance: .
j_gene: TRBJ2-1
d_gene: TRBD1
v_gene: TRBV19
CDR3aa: CATRPPQGADGVQFF
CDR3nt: TGTGCCACCCGCCCGCCACAGGGGGCGGATGGGGTGCAGTTCTTC

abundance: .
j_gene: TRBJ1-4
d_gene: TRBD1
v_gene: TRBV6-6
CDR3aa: CASSYRQGVEKLFF
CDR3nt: TGTGCCAGCAGTTATCGGCAGGGGGTTGAAAAACTGTTTTTT

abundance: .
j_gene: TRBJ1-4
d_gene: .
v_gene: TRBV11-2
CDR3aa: CASSSGRGNLNEKLFF
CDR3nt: TGTGCCAGCAGCTCCGGTAGGGGGAACCTTAATGAAAAACTGTTTTTT

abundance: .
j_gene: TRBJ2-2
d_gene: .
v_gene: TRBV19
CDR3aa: CASTTQLRNTGELFF
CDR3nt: TGTGCCAGTACCACTCAGCTGCGGAACACCGGGGAGCTGTTTTTT

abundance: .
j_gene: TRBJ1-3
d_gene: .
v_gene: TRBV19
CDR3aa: CASTPRYRGNTIYF
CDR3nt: TGTGCCAGTACGCCTCGGTACAGGGGAAACACCATATATTTT

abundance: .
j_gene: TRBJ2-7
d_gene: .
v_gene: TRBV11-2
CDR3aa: CASSLAQGRTSYEQYF
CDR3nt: TGTGCCAGCAGCTTAGCACAGGGAAGGACCTCCTACGAGCAGTACTTC

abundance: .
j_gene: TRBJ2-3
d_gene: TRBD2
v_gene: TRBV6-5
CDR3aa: CASSGTSGKGTQYF
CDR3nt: TGTGCCAGCTCTGGGACTAGCGGGAAGGGTACGCAGTATTTT

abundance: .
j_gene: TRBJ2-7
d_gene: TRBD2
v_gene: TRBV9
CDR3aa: CASSREWSAGTPDYEQYF
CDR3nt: TGTGCCAGCAGCCGGGAGTGGTCAGCGGGAACGCCCGACTACGAGCAGTACTTC